This TCR beta chain was captured by sequencing in a study of blood T cell repertoires in COVID-19. At the level of the study: Spain, Italy and the United States supplied samples that represented acute and convalescent COVID-19. PBMCs, B-cell-depleted T cells, or T cells were the source of the cDNA or gDNA that made up the material.

Turning to this clone: The junction shows a germline mismatch at one end, possibly a read error.

The Seattle patients, enrolled during active infection, were followed longitudinally. The CDR3 runs to 14 residues. The germline gives CDR1 SQVTM, CDR2 ANQGSEA. In the authors' methods: Estimation of nucleated cell counts was performed using reference gene primer amplification. Here immunoSEQ multiplex PCR was the method, and the copy in TCRdb shows in-frame clones only, minus some. The V and J calls and clone size come from that table; D and trimming were worked out from the DNA. Among 130,000 or so clones, 88% were seen once, and the ten largest hold approximately 2.5%. Sequencing was carried out using peripheral blood. The chain couples TRBV29-1 to TRBJ2-7; 8 bases fit TRBD1. This clonotype was obtained from a human donor with COVID-19, enrolled during active disease. The donor label of this sample is uncertain. CDR3 coding DNA: TGCAGCGTTCAAGAACGGACAGGGACCTACGAGCAGTACTTC. Its protein product is CSVQERTGTYEQYF.